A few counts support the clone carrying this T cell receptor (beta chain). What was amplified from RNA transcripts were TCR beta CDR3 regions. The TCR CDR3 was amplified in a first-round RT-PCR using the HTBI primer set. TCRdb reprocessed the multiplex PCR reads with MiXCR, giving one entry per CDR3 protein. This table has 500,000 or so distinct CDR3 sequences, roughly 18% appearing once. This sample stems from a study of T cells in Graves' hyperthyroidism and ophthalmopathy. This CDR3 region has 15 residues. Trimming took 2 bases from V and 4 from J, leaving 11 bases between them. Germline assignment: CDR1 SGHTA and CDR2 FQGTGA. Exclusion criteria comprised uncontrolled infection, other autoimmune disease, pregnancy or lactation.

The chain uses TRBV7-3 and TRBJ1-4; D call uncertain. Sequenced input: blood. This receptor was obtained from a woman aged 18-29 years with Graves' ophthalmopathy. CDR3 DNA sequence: TGTGCCAGCAGCTTAGAAACGGCCAATAATGAAAAACTGTTTTTT. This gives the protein CASSLETANNEKLFF.